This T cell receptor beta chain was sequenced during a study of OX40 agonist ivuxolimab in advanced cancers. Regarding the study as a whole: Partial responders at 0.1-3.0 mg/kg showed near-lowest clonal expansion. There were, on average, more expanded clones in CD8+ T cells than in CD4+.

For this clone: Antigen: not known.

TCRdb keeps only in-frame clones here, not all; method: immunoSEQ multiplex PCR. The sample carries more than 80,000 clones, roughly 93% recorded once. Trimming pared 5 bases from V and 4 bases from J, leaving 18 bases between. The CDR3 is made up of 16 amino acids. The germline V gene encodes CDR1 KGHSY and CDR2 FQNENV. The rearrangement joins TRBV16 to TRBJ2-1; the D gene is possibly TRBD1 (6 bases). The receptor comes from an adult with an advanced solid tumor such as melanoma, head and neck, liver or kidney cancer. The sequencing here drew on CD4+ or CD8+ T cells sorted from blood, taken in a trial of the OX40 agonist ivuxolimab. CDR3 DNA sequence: TGTGCCAGCAGCTCATATGGGGGCGCCCCTTACAATGAGCAGTTCTTC. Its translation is CASSSYGGAPYNEQFF.